This T cell receptor (beta chain) emerged from a study of regulatory dendritic cells for organ transplantation. At the level of the study: Monocytes received vitamin D3 on days 0 and 4, IL-10 on day 4. General study points: Resting memory CD8+ T cells held the most alloreactive clonotypes.

Repertoires were generated with immunoSEQ multiplex PCR, while TCRdb's copy carries only in-frame clones and drops some. Counted here are roughly 12,000 clones, about 90% occurring once; the ten biggest clones make up approximately 0.4%. For this clone: Its antigen is undetermined.

CFSE-labeled sorted T cells met regulatory or mature dendritic cells for 4 to 6 days. The sample taken for sequencing was naive CD8+ T cells from blood cultured with dendritic cells. Subset indicated: CD45RA+ naive T cells. The sequence derives from a human donor in good health.

In DNA, the CDR3 is TGCGCCAGCAGCCTAAGCCCTAGCGGGATCTCCTACAATGAGCAGTTCTTC. Its translation is CASSLSPSGISYNEQFF. The rearrangement links TRBV4-3 to TRBJ2-1; TRBD2 matches 9 bases. Germline V gene sequence: CDR1 LGHNA, CDR2 YSLEER. With 4 bases clipped from V and 0 bases from J, the junction kept 7 bases outside the gene matches. This CDR3 region has 17 residues.